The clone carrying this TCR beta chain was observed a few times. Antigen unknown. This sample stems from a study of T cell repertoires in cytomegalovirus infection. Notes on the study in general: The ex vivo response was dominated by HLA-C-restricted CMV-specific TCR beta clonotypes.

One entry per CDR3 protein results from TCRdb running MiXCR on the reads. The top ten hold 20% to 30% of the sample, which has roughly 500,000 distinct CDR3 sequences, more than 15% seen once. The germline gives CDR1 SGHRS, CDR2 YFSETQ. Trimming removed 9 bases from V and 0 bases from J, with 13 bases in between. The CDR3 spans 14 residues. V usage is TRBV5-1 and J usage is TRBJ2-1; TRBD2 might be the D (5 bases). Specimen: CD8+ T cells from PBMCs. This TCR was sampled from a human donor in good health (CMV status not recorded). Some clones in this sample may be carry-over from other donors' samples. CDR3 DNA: TGCGCCAATTCTAGCAGGCGCTCCTACAATGAGCAGTTCTTC. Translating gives CANSSRRSYNEQFF. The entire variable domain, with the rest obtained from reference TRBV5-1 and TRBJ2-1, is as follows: KAGVTQTPRYLIKTRGQQVTLSCSPISGHRSVSWYQQTPGQGLQFLFEYFSETQRNKGNFPGRFSGRQFSNSRSEMNVSTLELGDSALYLCANSSRRSYNEQFFGPGTRLTVL.